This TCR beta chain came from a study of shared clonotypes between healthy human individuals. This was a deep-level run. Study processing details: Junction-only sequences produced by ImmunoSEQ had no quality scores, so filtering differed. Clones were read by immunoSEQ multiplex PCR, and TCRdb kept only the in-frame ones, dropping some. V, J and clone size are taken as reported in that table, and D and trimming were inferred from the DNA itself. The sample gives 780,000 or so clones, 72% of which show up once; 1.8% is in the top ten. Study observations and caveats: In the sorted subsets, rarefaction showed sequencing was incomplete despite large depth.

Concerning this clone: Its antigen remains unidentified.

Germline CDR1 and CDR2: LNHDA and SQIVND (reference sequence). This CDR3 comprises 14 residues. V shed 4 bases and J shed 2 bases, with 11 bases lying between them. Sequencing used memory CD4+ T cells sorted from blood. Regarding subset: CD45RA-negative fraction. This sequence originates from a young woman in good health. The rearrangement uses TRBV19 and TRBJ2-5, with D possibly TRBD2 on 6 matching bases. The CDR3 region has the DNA TGTGCCAGTAGTACAACGGGAGCGCAAGAGACCCAGTACTTC. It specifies CASSTTGAQETQYF.